The 7 T cell receptor beta chains given below trace back to one sample, sequenced in a study of sequential checkpoint blockade in melanoma. Here immunoSEQ multiplex PCR was the method, and the copy in TCRdb shows in-frame clones only, minus some. In the table there are around 18,000 clones, 69% of which are singletons. Treatment given: randomized to nivolumab then ipilimumab (arm A) or the reverse (arm B). Sequenced material: CD8+ T cells sorted from blood (inferred from file names), taken from a patient given nivolumab and ipilimumab in sequence. The receptors originated from a human donor with melanoma.

Judged by abundance, this clone is large (0.1 to 1%). V and J are TRBV4-2 and TRBJ1-1; D call uncertain. From germline, CDR1 is LGHNA and CDR2 YNFKEQ. The CDR3 runs 13 residues. The ends were cut back, 2 bases at V and 0 bases at J, with 4 bases in the middle. The CDR3 spells CASSQTVNTEAFF. Here the CDR3 DNA reads TGTGCCAGCAGCCAAACAGTGAACACTGAAGCTTTCTTT.

The chain links TRBV5-1 to TRBJ2-1; tentatively, D is TRBD1 (5 bases). V was trimmed by 0 bases and J by 5 bases, leaving 15 bases between them. Germline V gene sequence: CDR1 SGHRS, CDR2 YFSETQ. The CDR3 is 16 residues long. The CDR3 sequence: CASSLEGARGNNEQFF. The CDR3 nucleotides are TGCGCCAGCAGCTTGGAAGGGGCAAGGGGAAACAATGAGCAGTTCTTC. Complete variable domain (other parts from reference TRBV5-1 and TRBJ2-1): KAGVTQTPRYLIKTRGQQVTLSCSPISGHRSVSWYQQTPGQGLQFLFEYFSETQRNKGNFPGRFSGRQFSNSRSEMNVSTLELGDSALYLCASSLEGARGNNEQFFGPGTRLTVL.

The rearrangement links TRBV4-2 to TRBJ2-7; 8 positions match TRBD1. This CDR3 comprises 15 residues. Germline V gene data show CDR1 as LGHNA and CDR2 as YNFKEQ. Trimming cost V 1 base and J 4 bases; bases outside gene matches: 6. The CDR3 nucleotides are TGTGCCAGCAGCCAAGGTGCCCAGGGGGCTTACGAGCAGTACTTC. Amino acid sequence: CASSQGAQGAYEQYF.

The chain links TRBV7-9 to TRBJ2-2, with 7 bases fitting TRBD1. This CDR3 comprises 17 residues. Germline V CDR1 and CDR2: SEHNR, FQNEAQ (reference sequence). V lost 6 bases to trimming and J lost 4 bases; unmatched junction nucleotides: 14. As DNA, the CDR3 is TGTGCCAGCAGAAGTACAGGGGACCCCCTCCGCACCGGGGAGCTGTTTTTT. Amino acid sequence: CASRSTGDPLRTGELFF.

This clone was counted a few times. This chain links TRBV4-1 with TRBJ2-7, with no clear D. This CDR3 comprises 14 residues. V was pared by 0 bases and J by 3 bases, with 9 bases between. Germline assignment: CDR1 MGHRA and CDR2 YSYEKL. This CDR3 is CASSQEWQNYEQYF. The CDR3 DNA is TGCGCCAGCAGCCAAGAATGGCAGAACTACGAGCAGTACTTC.

The chain employs TRBV11-2 and TRBJ2-7; D is ambiguous. This CDR3 spans 11 amino acids. V lost 3 bases, J lost 5 bases, and 5 bases lay in between. Germline CDR1 SGHAT, CDR2 FQNNGV. CDR3 protein: CASSFLHEQYF. CDR3 DNA: TGTGCCAGCAGCTTTCTCCACGAGCAGTACTTC.

The J gene is TRBJ1-1, the V gene TRBV27, with D unresolved. V was shortened by 3 bases and J by 2 bases, with 10 bases between the two germline ends. This CDR3 comprises 14 residues. Germline loops: CDR1 MNHEY, CDR2 SMNVEV (reference sequence). CDR3 DNA: TGTGCCAGCAGTTTGTCTCCGTTTAACACTGAAGCTTTCTTT. Amino acid sequence: CASSLSPFNTEAFF.